The present T cell receptor (beta chain) was sequenced within a study of cytomegalovirus exposure and HLA in healthy donors. Study-wide results and caveats: A missense DCLRE1C variant was associated with V- and J-gene trimming of TCR beta chains in a later analysis, and an independent cohort replicated the association. A few of the chains that were CMV-associated were confirmed in vitro to be specific for CMV antigens. Later analysis found that TCR beta chains associated with HLA were more clonally expanded than other, equally common chains. It was only CMV serostatus that was available as immune exposure information.

As regards this clone: Its target is unknown.

Use of 60 Vbeta and 13 Jbeta primers characterized the PCR. Only in-frame clones appear in the TCRdb table, and some are missing; sequencing was by immunoSEQ multiplex PCR. This repertoire shows 83,000 or so clones, almost 80% found once; its top ten account for nearly 6%. The sequencing sample was made of PBMCs. This clonotype originated in a female donor in good health and CMV-seronegative.

The DNA for the CDR3 is TGTGCCAGCAGCCACTACAGGGACACAGATACGCAGTATTTT. As protein: CASSHYRDTDTQYF. J is TRBJ2-3 and V is TRBV5-6; tentative D call: TRBD1 (6 bases). In germline, CDR1 is SGHDT, CDR2 YYEEEE. The germline V and J ends were trimmed by 4 bases and 2 bases, with 11 bases remaining between them. This CDR3 is built from 14 residues.